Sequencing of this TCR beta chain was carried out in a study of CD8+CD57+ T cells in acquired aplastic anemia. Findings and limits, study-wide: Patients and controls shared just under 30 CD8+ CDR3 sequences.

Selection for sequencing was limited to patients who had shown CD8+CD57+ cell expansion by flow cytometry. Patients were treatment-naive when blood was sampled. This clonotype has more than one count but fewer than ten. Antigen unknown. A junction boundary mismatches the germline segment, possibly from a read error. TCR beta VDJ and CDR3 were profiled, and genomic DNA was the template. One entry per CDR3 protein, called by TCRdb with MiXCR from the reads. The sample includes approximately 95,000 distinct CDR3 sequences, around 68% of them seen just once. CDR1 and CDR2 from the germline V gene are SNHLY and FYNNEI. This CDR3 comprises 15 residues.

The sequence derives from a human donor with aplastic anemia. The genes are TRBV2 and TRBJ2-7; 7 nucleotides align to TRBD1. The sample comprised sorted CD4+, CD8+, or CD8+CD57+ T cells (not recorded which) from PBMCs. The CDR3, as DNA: TGTGCCACCAGTGATGGGACAGCAGAAACATACGAGCAGTACTTC. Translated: CATSDGTAETYEQYF. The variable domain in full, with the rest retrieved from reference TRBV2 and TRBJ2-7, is EPEVTQTPSHQVTQMGQEVILRCVPISNHLYFYWYRQILGQKVEFLVSFYNNEISEKSEIFDDQFSVERPDGSNFTLKIRSTKLEDSAMYFCATSDGTAETYEQYFGPGTRLTVT.